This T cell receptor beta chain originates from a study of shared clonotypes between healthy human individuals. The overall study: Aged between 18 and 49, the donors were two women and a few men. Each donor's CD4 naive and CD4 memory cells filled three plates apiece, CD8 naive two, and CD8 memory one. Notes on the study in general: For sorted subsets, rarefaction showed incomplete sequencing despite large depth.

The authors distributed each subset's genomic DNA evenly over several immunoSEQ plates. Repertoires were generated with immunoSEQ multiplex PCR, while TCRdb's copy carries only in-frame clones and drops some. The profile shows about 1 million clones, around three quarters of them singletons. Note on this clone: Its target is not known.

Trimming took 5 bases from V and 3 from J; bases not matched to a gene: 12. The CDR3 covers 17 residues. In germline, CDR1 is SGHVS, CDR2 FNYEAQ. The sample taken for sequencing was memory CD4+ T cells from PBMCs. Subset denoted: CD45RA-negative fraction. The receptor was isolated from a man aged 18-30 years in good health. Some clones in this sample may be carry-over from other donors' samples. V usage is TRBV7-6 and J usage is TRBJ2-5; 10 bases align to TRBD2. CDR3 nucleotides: TGTGCCAGCAGCCCGCGACGACGGACTAGCGGTGAAGAGACCCAGTACTTC. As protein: CASSPRRRTSGEETQYF. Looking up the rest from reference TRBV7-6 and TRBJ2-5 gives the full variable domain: GAGVSQSPRYKVTKRGQDVALRCDPISGHVSLYWYRQALGQGPEFLTYFNYEAQQDKSGLPNDRFSAERPEGSISTLTIQRTEQRDSAMYRCASSPRRRTSGEETQYFGPGTRLLVL.